This TCR beta chain stems from a study of cytomegalovirus exposure and HLA in healthy donors. Study conclusions and caveats: At a 0.05 false discovery rate, a later analysis found 18,000 or so TCR beta sequences to be associated with HLA alleles. Sequence variants that were highly shared formed a cluster that was likely a sequencing artifact. The study put some 150 TCR beta chains on its list as cytomegalovirus-associated. Equally common other TCR beta chains were less clonally expanded than HLA-associated ones, a later analysis found.

Comments on this clone: Its specificity is unknown.

The CDR3 is 14 amino acids. The germline V gene has CDR1 SGDLS and CDR2 YYNGEE. V was trimmed by 3 bases and J by 6 bases, leaving 13 bases between them. The PCR ran on 60 Vbeta and 13 Jbeta primers. This table comes from immunoSEQ multiplex PCR, and its TCRdb copy is limited to in-frame clones, with some not included. The data hold some 160,000 clones, with around 85% observed a single time. The chain employs TRBV9 and TRBJ2-1, with TRBD2 as a possible D gene (6 bases). The sample comprised PBMCs. The receptor was derived from a man between 50 and 59 years old in good health and CMV-seropositive. CDR3 in amino acids: CASSAPRGSNEQFF. The DNA for the CDR3 is TGTGCCAGCAGCGCCCCGCGGGGCTCCAATGAGCAGTTCTTC.